This T cell receptor beta chain was sequenced in a study of blood T cell repertoires in COVID-19. Study at large: The United States, Italy and Spain provided the acute and convalescent COVID-19 samples.

Authors' data handling: Cell counts per sample came from amplifying reference gene primers. Assay: immunoSEQ multiplex PCR; the TCRdb copy retains only in-frame clones and omits some. V and J calls and clone size follow that table, whereas D and trimming were derived from the DNA. In the table there are a few hundred thousand clones, over 85% of which are singletons. Trimming removed 4 bases from V and 13 bases from J, with 23 bases in between. Per germline, CDR1 SGHDN and CDR2 FVKESK. The CDR3 length is 15 residues. The TCR comes from a woman aged 45-59 years who had been exposed to COVID-19. The rearrangement joins TRBV14 to TRBJ2-1; D perhaps matches TRBD1 (6 bases). The specimen was PBMCs or T cells enriched from blood (not recorded which). The CDR3 bases are TGTGCCAGCAGCCCAGAACCAACAGGGCCCGCTCCCCAGTTCTTC. It codes for CASSPEPTGPAPQFF. The whole variable domain, remainder taken from reference TRBV14 and TRBJ2-1, is EAGVTQFPSHSVIEKGQTVTLRCDPISGHDNLYWYRRVMGKEIKFLLHFVKESKQDESGMPNNRFLAERTGGTYSTLKVQPAELEDSGVYFCASSPEPTGPAPQFFGPGTRLTVL.